The T cell receptor beta chain under discussion was sequenced for a study of T-cell memory formation after mild COVID-19. Study-wide results and caveats: Day 15 to 85 contractors were CD4/CD8 balanced; later expanders leaned CD4+.

Trimming took 0 bases from V and 6 from J; bases not matched to a gene: 12. Germline CDR1 MNHEY, CDR2 SVGAGI. The CDR3 is 18 amino acids. One entry per CDR3 protein results from TCRdb running MiXCR on the 5' RACE reads. Of about 270,000 distinct CDR3 sequences detected, 15% to 20% appear once; the ten largest clones hold 20% to 25%. In its sample, this clonotype was seen a few times. Its cognate antigen is unknown. This chain uses TRBV6-5 with TRBJ2-3; 10 nucleotides match TRBD2. The sequenced material came from PBMCs or a T cell subset sorted from them (not recorded which). This TCR was sampled from a man aged 18 to 30 who had mild COVID-19 (a few samples of this study predate the infection). Cell type and time point are not known. The chain's CDR3 is CASSYSTGAGGPRDTQYF. As DNA, the CDR3 is TGTGCCAGCAGTTACTCGACGGGAGCGGGGGGGCCTCGGGATACGCAGTATTTT.